The rows below give T cell receptor beta chains drawn from one sample of a study of molecular identifiers for immune sequencing clone quantification. Using its own MiXCR run on the PCR reads, TCRdb lists one record per CDR3 protein. This sample carries about half a million distinct CDR3 sequences, around 21% of them seen once, and the ten largest clones take approximately 0.84%. The sample consisted of naive CD8+ T cells from blood, with Jurkat cell RNA spiked in. Receptors were obtained from a human donor in good health. Some libraries in this study had Jurkat cell RNA spiked in. The CDR3 runs from the conserved cysteine through the conserved F or W. Fields, in order: V gene, clone size, D gene, J gene, CDR3 length, CDR3 protein, CDR3 DNA. A D gene is named only where the DNA matches it firmly. Expanded clones are given a class, and other clones once, few, many or no size at all.

>TRBV4-1|few|.|TRBJ2-3|15
CASSEGQTSTDTQYF
TGCGCCAGCAGCGAAGGACAGACTAGCACAGATACGCAGTATTTT
>TRBV28|many|.|TRBJ1-4|15
CASSFFPATNEKLFF
TGTGCCAGCAGTTTCTTCCCTGCAACTAATGAAAAACTGTTTTTT
>TRBV4-3|many|.|TRBJ1-5|16
CASSQDSPNSNQPQHF
TGCGCCAGCAGCCAAGATTCCCCTAATAGCAATCAGCCCCAGCATTTT
>TRBV30|.|TRBD2|TRBJ2-7|16
CAWSVKREAFSYEQYF
TGTGCCTGGAGTGTGAAGCGGGAGGCGTTCTCCTACGAGCAGTACTTC
>TRBV28|few|.|TRBJ2-7|15
CASAPPWTVLSEQYF
TGTGCCAGCGCTCCTCCATGGACAGTGTTGAGCGAGCAGTACTTC
>TRBV9|.|.|TRBJ2-3|17
CASSVAGRRAPTDTQYF
TGTGCCAGCAGCGTAGCGGGCAGGCGAGCCCCCACAGATACGCAGTATTTT
>TRBV6-5|many|TRBD2|TRBJ2-3|16
CASSSSTSGTTDTQYF
TGTGCCAGCAGTTCCTCGACTAGCGGGACCACAGATACGCAGTATTTT
>TRBV20-1|many|.|TRBJ2-7|11
CSARGSHEQYF
TGCAGTGCTAGAGGCAGCCACGAGCAGTACTTC
>TRBV4-3|.|.|TRBJ2-2|17
CASSQELSQRNTGELFF
TGCGCCAGCAGCCAAGAATTAAGCCAGAGAAACACCGGGGAGCTGTTTTTT
>TRBV7-2|many|.|TRBJ1-1|14
CASSLWARDTEAFF
TGTGCCAGCAGCTTATGGGCCAGGGACACTGAAGCTTTCTTT
>TRBV5-5|many|.|TRBJ1-5|15
CASSLDGLGHQPQHF
TGTGCCAGCAGCTTGGACGGGCTCGGACATCAGCCCCAGCATTTT
>TRBV27|.|TRBD2|TRBJ2-7|16
CASNTGSSGKYDEQYF
TGTGCCAGCAACACCGGGTCTAGCGGGAAGTACGACGAGCAGTACTTC
>TRBV24-1|few|TRBD2|TRBJ2-5|14
CATAGTSGQETQYF
TGTGCCACTGCCGGGACTAGCGGTCAAGAGACCCAGTACTTC
>TRBV7-7|few|.|TRBJ2-7|15
CASSEGWGPGYEQYF
TGTGCTAGCAGCGAAGGGTGGGGGCCGGGCTACGAGCAGTACTTC
>TRBV13|many|TRBD1|TRBJ1-5|12
CASSNRGQPQHF
TGTGCCAGCAGCAACAGGGGTCAGCCCCAGCATTTT
>TRBV7-9|many|.|TRBJ2-5|14
CASSSTAYQETQYF
TGTGCCAGCAGCTCGACAGCGTACCAAGAGACCCAGTACTTC
>TRBV5-1|few|.|TRBJ1-2|14
CASSLEPGTYGYTF
TGCGCCAGCAGCTTGGAGCCAGGGACTTATGGCTACACCTTC
>TRBV7-2|many|.|TRBJ2-3|17
CASSLVGGFLSSDTQYF
TGTGCCAGCAGCTTAGTTGGAGGATTCCTCTCATCAGATACGCAGTATTTT